This T cell receptor beta chain was sequenced in a study of cytomegalovirus exposure and HLA in healthy donors. Notes on the study in general: Altogether, 150 or so TCR beta chains were recorded as cytomegalovirus-associated.

This clone was picked up one time. Its target is not known. Trimming took 6 bases from V and 1 from J, leaving 9 bases between them. This CDR3 is built from 13 residues. Germline-derived CDR1 and CDR2 are MNHEY and SVGAGI. Sequenced by immunoSEQ multiplex PCR; TCRdb stores in-frame clones only, minus some. The sample consists of around 170,000 clones, more than 75% of them appearing once. The source is a man younger than 35 in good health and CMV-seronegative. Input material: PBMCs. This chain uses TRBV6-5 with TRBJ1-1; weak D call: TRBD1 (5 bases). For the CDR3, the DNA is TGTGCCAGCAGCGTCCAGGGGAACACTGAAGCTTTCTTT. Protein product: CASSVQGNTEAFF.